This TCR beta chain was obtained from a study of cytomegalovirus exposure and HLA in healthy donors (dated by TCRdb to the late 2010s). Study-level background: An earlier analysis of some 500 of the donors reported approximately 270 Gb of sequence data and 100 million to 140 million unique TCR beta sequences from some 180 million T cells. An early release covering roughly 600 HLA-typed donors comprised 250 to 350 gigabases of sequencing data and around 85 million unique TCR sequences. Among the roughly 430 genotyped donors, around 81% belonged to the genetic ancestry cluster associated with self-reported Caucasian donors. The study aimed to test whether signatures of past pathogen exposure could be identified by cataloging public T cell receptors. The study profiled the T cell repertoires of 550 to 700 subjects by immunosequencing and related them to cytomegalovirus serostatus. In addition to the first cohort of 650 to 750 subjects, a separate validation cohort of 120 different subjects was used. To predict cytomegalovirus infection status, the study brought together high-throughput TCR immunosequencing, statistical association of individual TCRs with disease status, and machine learning. A later analysis re-analyzed previously published TCR beta repertoires from 666 donors and added high-resolution HLA genotyping to study TCR occurrence patterns. Rather than drawing on any new phenotypic data, the later analysis identified candidate immune exposures from TCR beta sequences and the way those sequences occurred across donors. An earlier analysis of roughly 600 of the donors used high-throughput TCR beta sequencing to judge whether each TCR beta V gene segment behaved as functional or pseudogenic. Donor age, sex, ethnicity and CMV serostatus were compiled together with the repertoire data. A later genetic analysis used genome-wide SNP genotypes for about 65% of the 666 donors, treating that subset as a discovery cohort. Every discovery cohort repertoire had been produced on one sequencing platform. HLA typing included class I and class II loci at four-digit resolution. The number of donors typed differed by locus, with roughly 629-640 for A, B, C, DRB1 and DQB1, around 560 for DQA1, 606 for DPA1, and around 460 for DPB1. A handful of DR-DQ haplotypes were handled as single units for association and clustering because linkage in the cohort was strong. Among about 390 genotyped donors of the cohort, an average of about 240,000 unique TCR beta nucleotide sequences were sequenced per donor, around 20% of them non-productive.

Measured from the cysteine to the phenylalanine, the CDR3 is 14 residues long. Left in the record is the CDR3 DNA by itself, 42 bases read in frame from the first base. CDR1 MDHEN and CDR2 SYDVKM were looked up in the germline V gene. The germline V and J ends show losses of 8 bases and 0 bases respectively, and no gene match explains 6 bases of the junction. The full study reports these points: A further reported finding was that TCR beta sequences accurately predicted the HLA-A and HLA-B alleles for most subjects in the first cohort. Correlated functional status among segregating V segments might reflect linkage disequilibrium, but an unknown experimental factor could not be ruled out. The study listed over 150 TCR beta chains as associated with cytomegalovirus. In an earlier analysis of 587 of the donors, most TCR beta V segments appeared in productive rearrangements about 87% or about 30% of the time, broadly matching IMGT annotations. A group of highly shared sequence variants was considered likely to be a technical artifact of the sequencing pipeline. Compared with the 666-donor mean, donors in an Asian-associated ancestry cluster had fewer N-insertions in productive TCRs, according to a later genetic analysis. Because the 87-base-pair reads could not distinguish some IMGT-functional V segments, including TRBV6-2 and TRBV6-3, those segments were excluded. An association between a missense DCLRE1C variant and V-gene and J-gene trimming of TCR beta chains was found in a later genetic analysis and replicated in an independent cohort. Several of the top co-occurrence clusters appeared to be linked to parvovirus B19, influenza, CMV and Epstein-Barr virus, according to a later analysis. A later analysis associated 16,951 TCR beta sequences with specific HLA alleles at a false discovery rate of 0.05. Roughly uniform sequencing depth across donors was assumed in presence/absence analyses, although this assumption may not hold. Because counts were too low, roughly 17 rarely observed V segments, including chromosome 9 orphons, were left out of the earlier analysis of 587 of the donors. When HLA alleles, especially DR and DQ, strongly co-occurred, attributing TCR associations to individual alleles was difficult. The classifier was reported to diagnose cytomegalovirus status with high specificity and sensitivity in both the original cohort and the validation cohort. For the cohort, immune exposure information was limited to CMV serostatus. Only TCR beta chains were sequenced in this cohort, and the absence of alpha or paired-chain data limited detectable features. In a later analysis, TCR association rates were found to vary across HLA loci, with the most associated TCRs seen for DRB1 alleles and the fewest for HLA-C alleles. In a later analysis, most CMV-associated TCR beta chains were found to appear HLA-restricted, with HLA associations seemingly driven largely by CMV exposure. Because HLA typing was missing for some donors at each locus, association tests included only the typed subset. Most TCR sequences were observed very rarely across donors, whereas some public TCRs were present in many individuals. According to the authors, the approach could potentially be generalized to other disease states and immunological phenotypes. Compared with equally common non-associated chains, HLA-associated TCR beta chains in a later analysis were more clonally expanded and had lower generation probabilities. In vitro tests confirmed that a few of the cytomegalovirus-associated TCR beta chains recognize cytomegalovirus antigens.

Note on this clone: Its antigen is unknown. No much larger clone exists at a distance of one base, and base qualities are not known.

The cohort was made up of about 610 healthy bone marrow donors. At the time of sampling, every cohort member was nominally healthy, though immune exposures that went unrecorded were likely present. The donor was CMV seronegative and was included in the group of 352 seronegative cohort members. Every donor gave a peripheral blood sample, and the peripheral blood mononuclear cells from that sample were used for TCR beta sequencing. The Qiagen DNeasy Blood Extraction Kit was used to extract genomic DNA from the blood cell samples. The library was prepared using the immunoSEQ multiplex PCR assay. For the multiplex PCR, a mixture combining 60 forward primers for TCR Vbeta segments and 13 reverse primers for TCR Jbeta segments was used. The CDR3 region of rearranged TCR beta genes was amplified from genomic DNA by a multiplex PCR assay. The amplified TCR beta libraries were sequenced on the Illumina HiSeq System as 87-base-pair reads. The study's processing was this. A later analysis counted tens of millions of unique TCR beta chains across the 550 to 800 repertoires, and about 10 million of these chains were shared by at least two donors. A nearest-neighbor algorithm error-corrected the raw reads and collapsed the reads into unique sequences, merging closely related sequences to remove PCR and sequencing errors. CDR3 sequences were aligned to IMGT reference sequences to assign V, D and J gene segments. Each retained sequence needed at least a six-nucleotide match to both a V gene segment and a J gene segment. A rearrangement was called productive if the CDR3 had no stop codons and remained in frame with V and J, and every other rearrangement was called non-productive. Following IMGT convention, CDR3 was defined as the stretch from the second conserved V-encoded cysteine to the conserved J-encoded phenylalanine. The earlier analysis of 500 to 750 of the donors excluded any sequence lacking an unambiguous match to a single V gene segment. In an earlier analysis of almost 600 of the donors, a V segment was called functional when productive rearrangements were above 56.7%, and segregating when the standard deviation between donors exceeded 5%. A statistical classification framework was built for diagnosing cytomegalovirus status from the catalog of TCR beta chain sequences. V and J gene assignment, in a later analysis, came from comparing TCR nucleotide sequences with IMGT/GENE-DB human TR gene sequences. The TCRdist pipeline was used in a later analysis to assign CDR3 sequences and most-parsimonious VDJ recombination scenarios. In a later analysis, each TCR beta chain was defined by its CDR3 amino acid sequence together with its V-gene family, and reads without a unique V-gene family were excluded. As a way to deal with suspected cross-contamination and a sequencing artifact, a later analysis dropped nearly 600 nucleotide sequences that were highly shared and had low generation probability. In a later analysis, a clonal expansion index was calculated for each public chain from normalized within-repertoire ranks of inferred template counts. A later analysis computed generation probabilities with a VDJ recombination model fitted to out-of-frame rearrangements, and checked the results against IGoR. A later analysis scored TCR-TCR, TCR-HLA and TCR-CMV co-occurrence with hypergeometric tests, applying a repertoire-size bias correction to TCR pairs. In a later analysis, false discovery rates were estimated by permuting HLA or CMV assignments 20 times. In a later analysis, co-occurring TCRs were grouped using DBSCAN, with TCRdist sequence similarity added in when clustering inside HLA-allele-positive subsets. For co-occurrence clustering, repertoires with fewer than 30,000 or more than 120,000 public chains were excluded, along with a handful of repertoires with anomalous nucleotide sharing. TCRdb stores this immuneACCESS table with in-frame sequences only. Part of the clones is absent; in the studies checked, under half of the shortfall reflects unresolved V genes, and no reason is known for the rest. The DNA gave D and trimming, while V, J and clone size come from that table. In this sample the table shows 150,000 or so clones, roughly 80% of which occur a single time. The top ten constitute less than 2% of the sample.

The rearrangement joined TRBV28 to TRBJ2-7; the central 8 bases match TRBD1. Input material: PBMCs. The receptor's source is a man younger than 35 in good health and CMV-seronegative. The CDR3 region has the sequence CASEDRGLSYEQYF. The DNA sequence is given as TGTGCCAGCGAAGACAGGGGACTCTCCTACGAGCAGTACTTC.